This T cell receptor beta chain was observed in a study of T cells in Graves' hyperthyroidism and ophthalmopathy (dated by TCRdb to about 2019). For the wider study: Peripheral blood was sampled at the time of initial diagnosis, prior to any treatment. Prospective prediction of ophthalmopathy was tested in an independent validation cohort consisting of fewer than 20 hyperthyroidism patients and 17 patients who later progressed to ophthalmopathy. TCR Vbeta CDR3 sequencing of 135 peripheral blood samples (over 40 ophthalmopathy, around 80 hyperthyroidism and approximately 17 progressor patients) is reported in the paper. To identify distinguishing TCR V-J signatures, a discovery cohort of about 100 patients was used, comprising 40 to 45 with Graves' ophthalmopathy and approximately 58 with stable Graves' hyperthyroidism. After blood sampling, hyperthyroidism patients were treated with methimazole at a starting dose of 30 mg daily, and ophthalmopathy patients were treated with high-dose intravenous methylprednisolone. Thyroid tissue and blood T-cell repertoires from about 6 Graves' hyperthyroidism patients were also compared in the study. The roughly 100 discovery patients were randomly divided into training and test sets at a 7:3 ratio. Overall study results and their limits: In cross-validation, a model built on a 13 V-J signature told ophthalmopathy apart from stable hyperthyroidism with approximately 90% sensitivity and around 83% specificity, and in testing the same model reached 80%/75%. Sample size was not statistically predetermined, and investigators were not blinded to group allocation. Blood samples also contained most of the expanded thyroid clonotypes (frequency above 0.001), which suggests that blood repertoires may reflect thyroid immune responses. In validation, progression to ophthalmopathy was predicted by the model with 65% to 71% sensitivity and roughly 76% specificity, a median of roughly 6.4 months before onset.

Sequences SEHNR (CDR1) and FQNEAQ (CDR2) are obtained from the germline V gene (reference sequence). V drops 1 base and J drops 4 bases, leaving 7 bases in between. From its cysteine to its phenylalanine, the CDR3 spans 13 amino acids. Just CDR3 DNA is preserved here, 39 bases in frame from base 1. TCR beta CDR3 regions were amplified from RNA transcripts. The first round of RT-PCR for the TCR CDR3 was performed with the HTBI primer set and the Qiagen OneStep RT-PCR kit. Libraries were constructed in a second round of multiplex PCR, after which size selection and purification were carried out. Paired-end sequencing of the libraries was performed with 100 bp reads on an Illumina HiSeq2000. The published analysis was carried out like this. SOAPnuke was used to process the raw data, removing reads that contained adapters or uncalled bases, had a mean Phred below 15, or lacked an exact match to the constant primer or identifier. High-quality paired reads were merged using COPE v1.2.5, and each unique nucleotide sequence was defined as a clonotype. MiTCR v1.1 was used to align clonotypes to the IMGT TRBV, TRBD and TRBJ reference segments. Only V-J combinations with frequency above 0.0001, covering 99% to 99.2% of repertoires, were analysed. The TCS score was defined as F50 (clonal expansion) divided by E x V (chaos), with BLOSUM62-based TCRdist calculated between CDR3 peptides within each V-J. Welch's t-statistics and random forest reduced 514 V-J features to about 13, which were used in a naive Bayes classifier (R e1071). TCRdb applied fastp at Q25 and MiXCR to the public reads, then kept only in-frame beta chains. Rows are combined by CDR3 protein, so each entry shows the most common genes and DNA. TCRdb's processing, not the study's, gives the V and J calls here. Here the sample has approximately 600,000 distinct CDR3 sequences; around 20% occur a single time. Under 35% of the sample lies in the top ten.

This clonotype was seen only a few times. What this receptor recognizes is not known. Base qualities are not provided; no much larger clone lies one nucleotide away. In the ophthalmopathy patients, disease was moderately to severely active, with a Clinical Activity Score of 3 or more, a NOSPECS grade of 4 or more, and a duration of less than 3 months. The study excluded patients with uncontrolled infections, other autoimmune diseases, pregnancy or lactation. Diagnoses were established on the basis of clinical symptoms, serum thyroxine and TRAb, thyroid ultrasound, and orbital computed tomography. Ficoll-Paque density gradient centrifugation was used to isolate PBMCs from about 10 ml of fresh peripheral blood. Trizol reagent was used to extract total RNA, and RNA quality was then checked on an Agilent 2100 Bioanalyzer.

Source material: blood. The clonotype originates from a man in his thirties or forties with Graves' ophthalmopathy. The chain uses TRBV7-9 and TRBJ2-5, with the D gene not clear enough to name. DNA sequence: TGTGCCAGCAGCTTAGGATGGGCAGAGACCCAGTACTTC. Its protein product is CASSLGWAETQYF.